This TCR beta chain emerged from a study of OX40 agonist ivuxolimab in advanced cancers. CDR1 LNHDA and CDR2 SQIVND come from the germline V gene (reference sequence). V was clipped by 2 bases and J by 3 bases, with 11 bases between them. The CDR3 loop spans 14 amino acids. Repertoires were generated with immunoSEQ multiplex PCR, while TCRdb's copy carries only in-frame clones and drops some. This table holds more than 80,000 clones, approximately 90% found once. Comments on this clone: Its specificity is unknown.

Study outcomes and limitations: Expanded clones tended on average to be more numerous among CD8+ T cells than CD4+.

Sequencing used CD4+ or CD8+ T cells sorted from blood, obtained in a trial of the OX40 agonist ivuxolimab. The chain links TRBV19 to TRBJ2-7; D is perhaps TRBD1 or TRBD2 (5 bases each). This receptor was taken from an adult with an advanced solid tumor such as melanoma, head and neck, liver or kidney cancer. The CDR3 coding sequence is TGTGCCAGTAGTATAACTAGGGACGTCTACGAGCAGTACTTC. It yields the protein CASSITRDVYEQYF.